The source of this T cell receptor beta chain is a study of shared clonotypes between healthy human individuals. Study-wide results and limits: Clonotypes shared by all four donors outscored non-shared clonotypes in generation probability.

The authors loaded about 200 ng DNA, 30,000 to 35,000 T cell genomes, into sorted-subset replicate PCRs. Some clones are missing from TCRdb's copy, which holds only in-frame ones; the method was immunoSEQ multiplex PCR. This sample has about 600,000 clones, with less than 98% found just once. Concerning this clone itself: The antigen remains unidentified.

Per germline, CDR1 KGHSH and CDR2 LQKENI. This CDR3 region has 16 residues. Trimming took 0 bases from V and 0 from J, leaving 9 bases between them. The chain links TRBV18 to TRBJ1-3; D is uncertain. The sequencing input was naive CD4+ T cells sorted from blood. Subset in this sample: CD45RA+ positively selected. This clonotype was sampled from a woman in her thirties in good health. The CDR3, as DNA: TGTGCCAGCTCACCACCCGGGGTGAGCTCTGGAAACACCATATATTTT. Translated, it gives CASSPPGVSSGNTIYF.